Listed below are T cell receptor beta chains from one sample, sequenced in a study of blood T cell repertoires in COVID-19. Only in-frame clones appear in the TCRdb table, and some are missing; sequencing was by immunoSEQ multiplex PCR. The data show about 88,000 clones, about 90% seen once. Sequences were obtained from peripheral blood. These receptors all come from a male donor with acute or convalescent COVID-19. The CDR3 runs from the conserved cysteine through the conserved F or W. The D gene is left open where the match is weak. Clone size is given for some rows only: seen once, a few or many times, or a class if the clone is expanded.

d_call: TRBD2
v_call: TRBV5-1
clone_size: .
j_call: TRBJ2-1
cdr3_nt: TGCGCCAGCAGCGTCAGCGGGGGAACATCCAATGAGCAGTTCTTC
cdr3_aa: CASSVSGGTSNEQFF

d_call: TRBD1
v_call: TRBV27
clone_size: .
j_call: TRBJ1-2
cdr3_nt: TGTGCCAGCAGTTCACAGGGGCGTGGCTACACCTTC
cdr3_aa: CASSSQGRGYTF

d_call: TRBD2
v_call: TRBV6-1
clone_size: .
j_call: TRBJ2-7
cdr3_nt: TGTGCCAGCACCACAGCGAGCGGGGCCAACTACGAGCAGTACTTC
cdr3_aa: CASTTASGANYEQYF

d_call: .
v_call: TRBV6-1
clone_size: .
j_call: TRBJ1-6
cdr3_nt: TGTGCCAGCAGTGAGGACAGAGCCTATAATTCACCCCTCCACTTT
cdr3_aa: CASSEDRAYNSPLHF

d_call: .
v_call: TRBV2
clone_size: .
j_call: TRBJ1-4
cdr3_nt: TGTGCCAGCAGTGGGCAGGGAAACGGGGAAAAACTGTTTTTT
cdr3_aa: CASSGQGNGEKLFF

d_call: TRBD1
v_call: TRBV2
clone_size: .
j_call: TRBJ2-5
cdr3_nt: TGTGCCAGCAGTGATGGCCGGCAGGGGGCGCGGGAGACCCAGTACTTC
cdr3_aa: CASSDGRQGARETQYF

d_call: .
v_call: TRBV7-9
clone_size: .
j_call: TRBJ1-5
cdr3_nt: TGTGCCAGCAGCTTAGCGGGCAGCAATCAGCCCCAGCATTTT
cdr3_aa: CASSLAGSNQPQHF

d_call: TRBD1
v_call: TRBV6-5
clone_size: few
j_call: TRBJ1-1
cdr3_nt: TGTGCCAGCAGTCCGGGAGGGGGCAGGGGGGCTTTCTTT
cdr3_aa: CASSPGGGRGAFF

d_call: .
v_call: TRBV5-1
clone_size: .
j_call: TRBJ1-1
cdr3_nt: TGCGCCAGCAGCGGTTGGGGCGGGAACACTGAAGCTTTCTTT
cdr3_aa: CASSGWGGNTEAFF

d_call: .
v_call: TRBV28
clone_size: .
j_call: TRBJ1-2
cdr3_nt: TGTGCCAGCAGGACTGGGGGGGCAAACTATGGCTACACCTTC
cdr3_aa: CASRTGGANYGYTF

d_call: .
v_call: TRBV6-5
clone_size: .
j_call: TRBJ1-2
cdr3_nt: TGTGCCAGCAGCAGACAGGAACACGGATTGGATGGCTACACCTTC
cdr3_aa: CASSRQEHGLDGYTF

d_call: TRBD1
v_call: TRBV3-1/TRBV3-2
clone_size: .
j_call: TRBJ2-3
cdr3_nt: TGTGCCAGCAGCCTGGACAGGAGCACAGATACGCAGTATTTT
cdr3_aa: CASSLDRSTDTQYF

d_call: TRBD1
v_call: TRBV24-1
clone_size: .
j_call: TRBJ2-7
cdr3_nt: TGTGCCACCAGTGCTCTAACCGGGACAGGGTCCTACGAGCAGTACTTC
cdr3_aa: CATSALTGTGSYEQYF

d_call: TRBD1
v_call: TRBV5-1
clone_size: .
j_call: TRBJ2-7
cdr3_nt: TGCGCCAGCAGCCCGACAGGGGCGGGGGAGCAGTACTTC
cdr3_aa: CASSPTGAGEQYF

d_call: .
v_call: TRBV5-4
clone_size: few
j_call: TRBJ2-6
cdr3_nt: TGTGCCAGCAGCCCGTGGATAGCGACTGGGGCCAACGTCCTGACTTTC
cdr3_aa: CASSPWIATGANVLTF

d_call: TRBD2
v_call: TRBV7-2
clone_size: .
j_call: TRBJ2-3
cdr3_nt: TGTGCCAGCAGCCCCACGGGACTAGCGGGGGGGCCAGATACGCAGTATTTT
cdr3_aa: CASSPTGLAGGPDTQYF

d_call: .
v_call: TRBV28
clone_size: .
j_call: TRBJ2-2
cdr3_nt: TGTGCCAGCACCCGGGGACTCGACACCGGGGAGCTGTTTTTT
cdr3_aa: CASTRGLDTGELFF

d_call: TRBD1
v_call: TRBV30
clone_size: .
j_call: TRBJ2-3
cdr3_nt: TGTGCCTGGAGCGACAGGGCTCCAGATACGCAGTATTTT
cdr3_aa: CAWSDRAPDTQYF

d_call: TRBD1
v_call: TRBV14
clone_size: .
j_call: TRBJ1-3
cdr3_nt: TGTGCCAGCAGCCTTTCCAGGGGGCATGGAAACACCATATATTTT
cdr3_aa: CASSLSRGHGNTIYF

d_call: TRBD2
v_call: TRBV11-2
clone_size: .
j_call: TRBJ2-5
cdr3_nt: TGTGCCAGCAGCACGACTAGCGGGGGGGCCGGGGAGACCCAGTACTTC
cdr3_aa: CASSTTSGGAGETQYF

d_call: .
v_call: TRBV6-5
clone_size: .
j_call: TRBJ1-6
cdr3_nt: TGTGCCAGCAATGGGGCCAGGGCGGATTCACCCCTCCACTTT
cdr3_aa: CASNGARADSPLHF

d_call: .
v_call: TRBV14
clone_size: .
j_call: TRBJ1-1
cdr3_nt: TGTGCCAGCAGCTTCACACCGAACACTGAAGCTTTCTTT
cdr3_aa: CASSFTPNTEAFF

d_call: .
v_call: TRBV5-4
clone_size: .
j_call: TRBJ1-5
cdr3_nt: TGTGCCAGCAGCCTGGACGGACTCAATCAGCCCCAGCATTTT
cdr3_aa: CASSLDGLNQPQHF

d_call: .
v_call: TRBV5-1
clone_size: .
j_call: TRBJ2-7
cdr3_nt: TGCGCCAGCGGCCAAGTCTCCTACGAGCAGTACTTC
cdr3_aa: CASGQVSYEQYF

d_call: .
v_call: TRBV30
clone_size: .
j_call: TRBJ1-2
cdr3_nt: TGTGCCTGGAGTGTACCTCAGTACGGGAGTGCGGGCTACACCTTC
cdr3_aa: CAWSVPQYGSAGYTF

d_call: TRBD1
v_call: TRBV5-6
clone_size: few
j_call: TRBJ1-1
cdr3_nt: TGTGCCAGCAGCTTATTCCAGGGGGTTGGAACTGAAGCTTTCTTT
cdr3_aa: CASSLFQGVGTEAFF

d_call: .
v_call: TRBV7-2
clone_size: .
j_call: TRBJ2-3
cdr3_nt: TGTGCCAGCAGCTTAGGGCTAGCTACGGATACGCAGTATTTT
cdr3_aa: CASSLGLATDTQYF

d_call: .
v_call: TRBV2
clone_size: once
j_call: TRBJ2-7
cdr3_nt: TGTGCCAGCAACGAAGGGGCACTTAACGAGCAGTACTTC
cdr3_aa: CASNEGALNEQYF

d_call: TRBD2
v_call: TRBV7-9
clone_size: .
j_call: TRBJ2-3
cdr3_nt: TGTGCCAGCAGCTTAGCTAGCGGGGGCACAGATACGCAGTATTTT
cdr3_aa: CASSLASGGTDTQYF

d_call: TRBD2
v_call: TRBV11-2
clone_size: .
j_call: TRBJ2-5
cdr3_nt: TGTGCCAGCAGCTTAACATTAGCGGGGGCCCAAGAGACCCAGTACTTC
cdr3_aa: CASSLTLAGAQETQYF

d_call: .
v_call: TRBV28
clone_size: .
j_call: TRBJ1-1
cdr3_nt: TGTGCCGGCAATACGGGGGGCACTGAAGCTTTCTTT
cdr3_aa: CAGNTGGTEAFF

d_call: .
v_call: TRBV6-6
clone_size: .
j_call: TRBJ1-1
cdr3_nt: TGTGCCAGCAGTATGGGGCAGGGATCGAACACTGAAGCTTTCTTT
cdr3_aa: CASSMGQGSNTEAFF

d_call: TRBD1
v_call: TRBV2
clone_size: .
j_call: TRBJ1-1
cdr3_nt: TGTGCCAGCAGGTTGACAGGGGGGAGTGAAGCTTTCTTT
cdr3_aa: CASRLTGGSEAFF

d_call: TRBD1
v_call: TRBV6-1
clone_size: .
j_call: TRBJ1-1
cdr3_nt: TGTGCCAGCAGTGAAAATGGACAGGGGGTAGGAGGCACTGAAGCTTTCTTT
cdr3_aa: CASSENGQGVGGTEAFF

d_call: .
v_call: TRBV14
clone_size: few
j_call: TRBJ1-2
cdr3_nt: TGTGCCAGCAGCCCGACAGGCTATGGCTACACCTTC
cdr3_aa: CASSPTGYGYTF

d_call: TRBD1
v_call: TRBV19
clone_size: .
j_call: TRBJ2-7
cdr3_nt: TGTGCCAGTAGTAAAAGGGGACAGGGTTCCTACGAGCAGTACTTC
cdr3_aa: CASSKRGQGSYEQYF

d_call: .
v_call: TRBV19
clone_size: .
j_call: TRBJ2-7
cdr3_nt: TGTGCCAGTAGTAAACTACAGGGTTCCCACGAGCAGTACTTC
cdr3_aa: CASSKLQGSHEQYF

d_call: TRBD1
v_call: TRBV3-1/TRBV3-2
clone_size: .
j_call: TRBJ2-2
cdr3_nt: TGTGCCAGCAGCCACCCCGAAAGGGACAGGGGCACCGGGGAGCTGTTTTTT
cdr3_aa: CASSHPERDRGTGELFF

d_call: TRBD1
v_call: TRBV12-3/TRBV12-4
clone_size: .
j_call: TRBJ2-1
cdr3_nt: TGTGCCAGCAGCCGACGACAGGGCCAGTTCTTC
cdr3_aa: CASSRRQGQFF

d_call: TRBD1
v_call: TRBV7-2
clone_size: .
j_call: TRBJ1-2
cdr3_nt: TGTGCCAGCAGCCCCCCGGGACAGGGAACGGGCGGCTACACCTTC
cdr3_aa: CASSPPGQGTGGYTF